This entry is about one T cell receptor (beta chain). Its antigen is still unknown. This entry comes from a study of cytomegalovirus exposure and HLA in healthy donors. Study overall: Previous work identified 117 million unique TCR beta sequences from 200 million or so T cells.

The V gene end was trimmed by 5 bases and the J gene end by 6 bases; junction bases not matched to a gene: 9. CDR1 and CDR2 (germline): SGHTA, FQGTGA. This CDR3 is 15 amino acids long. This PCR relied on a set of 60 Vbeta primers and 13 Jbeta primers. TCRdb's table, derived via immunoSEQ multiplex PCR, lists solely in-frame clones and lacks some. The repertoire holds 150,000 to 160,000 clones, with about 76% as singletons. Findings and limits, study-wide: The study recorded 160 or so TCR beta chains that were cytomegalovirus-associated. In an earlier analysis, most TCR beta V segments were productive about 87% or about 30% of the time.

The J gene is TRBJ2-1, the V gene TRBV7-3; 8 bases match TRBD1. This receptor was obtained from a man aged 30 to 45 in good health and CMV-seropositive. The specimen was PBMCs. CDR3 region: CASSLRGPSGNEQFF. The CDR3 coding sequence is TGTGCCAGCAGCCTCAGGGGGCCGTCTGGCAATGAGCAGTTCTTC.